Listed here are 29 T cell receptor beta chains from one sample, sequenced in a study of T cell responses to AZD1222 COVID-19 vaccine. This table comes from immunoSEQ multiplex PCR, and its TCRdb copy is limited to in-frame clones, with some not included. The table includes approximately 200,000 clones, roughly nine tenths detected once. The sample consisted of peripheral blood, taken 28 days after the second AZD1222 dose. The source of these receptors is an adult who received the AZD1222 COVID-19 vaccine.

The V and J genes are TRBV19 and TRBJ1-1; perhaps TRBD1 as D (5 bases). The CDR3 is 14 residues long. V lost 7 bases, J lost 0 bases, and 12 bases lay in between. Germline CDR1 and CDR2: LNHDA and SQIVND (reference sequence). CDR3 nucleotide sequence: TGTGCCAGTACCATGACAGCTGTGAACACTGAAGCTTTCTTT. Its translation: CASTMTAVNTEAFF.

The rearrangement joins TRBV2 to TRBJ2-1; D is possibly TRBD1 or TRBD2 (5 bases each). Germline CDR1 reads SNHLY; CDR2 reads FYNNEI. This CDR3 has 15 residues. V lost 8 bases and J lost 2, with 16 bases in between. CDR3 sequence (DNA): TGTGCCAGCGGAGTCCGGGACGGCACCTACAATGAGCAGTTCTTC. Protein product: CASGVRDGTYNEQFF.

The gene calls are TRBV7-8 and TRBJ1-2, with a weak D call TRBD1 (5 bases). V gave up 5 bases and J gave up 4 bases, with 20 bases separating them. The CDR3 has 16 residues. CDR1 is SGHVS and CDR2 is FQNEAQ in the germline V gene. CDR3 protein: CASSPWGGDLGYGYTF. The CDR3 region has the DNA TGTGCCAGCAGCCCCTGGGGCGGGGACTTGGGCTATGGCTACACCTTC.

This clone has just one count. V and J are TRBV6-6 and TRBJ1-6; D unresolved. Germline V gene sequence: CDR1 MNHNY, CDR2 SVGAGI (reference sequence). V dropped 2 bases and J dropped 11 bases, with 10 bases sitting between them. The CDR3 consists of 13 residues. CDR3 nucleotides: TGTGCCAGCAGTTACCCGGACCCCCCACCCCTCCACTTT. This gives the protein CASSYPDPPPLHF.

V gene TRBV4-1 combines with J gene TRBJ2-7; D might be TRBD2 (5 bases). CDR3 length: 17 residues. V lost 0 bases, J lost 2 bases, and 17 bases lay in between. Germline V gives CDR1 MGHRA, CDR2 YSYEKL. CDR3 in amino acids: CASSQEVGFAGAYEQYF. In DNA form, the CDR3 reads TGCGCCAGCAGCCAAGAAGTGGGGTTTGCGGGTGCCTACGAGCAGTACTTC.

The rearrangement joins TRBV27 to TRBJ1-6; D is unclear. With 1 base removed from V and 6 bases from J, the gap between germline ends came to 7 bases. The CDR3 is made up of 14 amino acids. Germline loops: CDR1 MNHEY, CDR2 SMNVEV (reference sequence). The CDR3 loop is CASSLWHINSPLHF. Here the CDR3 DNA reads TGTGCCAGCAGTTTATGGCATATTAATTCACCCCTCCACTTT.

The CDR3, as DNA: TGTGCCAGCAGCCAGGCTAGCGGGATCTTTCTCGAGCAGTACTTC. Translation: CASSQASGIFLEQYF. This chain links TRBV14 with TRBJ2-7; 9 bases agree with TRBD2. The CDR3 sequence is 15 residues long. V lost 3 bases and J lost 6; bases outside the gene matches: 9. Germline-derived CDR1 and CDR2 are SGHDN and FVKESK. Filled out from reference TRBV14 and TRBJ2-7, the complete variable domain reads EAGVTQFPSHSVIEKGQTVTLRCDPISGHDNLYWYRRVMGKEIKFLLHFVKESKQDESGMPNNRFLAERTGGTYSTLKVQPAELEDSGVYFCASSQASGIFLEQYFGPGTRLTVT.

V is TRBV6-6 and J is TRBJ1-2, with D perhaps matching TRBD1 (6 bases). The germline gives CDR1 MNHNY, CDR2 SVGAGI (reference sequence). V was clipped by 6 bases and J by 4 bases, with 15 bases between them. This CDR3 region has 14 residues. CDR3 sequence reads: CASSLGQPSYGYTF. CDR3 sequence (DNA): TGTGCCAGCAGCCTCGGACAGCCTAGCTATGGCTACACCTTC.

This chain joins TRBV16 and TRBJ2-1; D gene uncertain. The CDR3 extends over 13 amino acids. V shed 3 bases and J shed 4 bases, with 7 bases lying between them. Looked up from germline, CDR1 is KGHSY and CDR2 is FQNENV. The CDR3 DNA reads TGTGCCAGCAGCCAGGACCGTTACAATGAGCAGTTCTTC. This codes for CASSQDRYNEQFF.

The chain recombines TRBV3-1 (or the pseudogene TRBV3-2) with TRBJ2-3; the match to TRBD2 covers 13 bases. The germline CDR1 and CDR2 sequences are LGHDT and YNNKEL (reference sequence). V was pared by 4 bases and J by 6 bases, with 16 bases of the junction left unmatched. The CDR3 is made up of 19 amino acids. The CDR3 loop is CASSPYGLAGEVRSDTQYF. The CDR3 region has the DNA TGTGCCAGCAGCCCTTACGGACTAGCGGGAGAAGTAAGGTCTGATACGCAGTATTTT.

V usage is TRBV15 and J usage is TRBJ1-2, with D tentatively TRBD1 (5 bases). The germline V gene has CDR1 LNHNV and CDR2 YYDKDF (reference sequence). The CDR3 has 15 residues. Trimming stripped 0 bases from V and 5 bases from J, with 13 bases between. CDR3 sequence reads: CATSRDRDRLYGYTF. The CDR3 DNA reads TGTGCCACCAGCAGAGATAGAGACAGACTATATGGCTACACCTTC.

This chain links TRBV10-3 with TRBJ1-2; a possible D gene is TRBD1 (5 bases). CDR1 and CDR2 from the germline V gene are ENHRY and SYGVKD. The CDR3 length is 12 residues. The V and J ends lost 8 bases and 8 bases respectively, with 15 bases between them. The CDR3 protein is CAISEGFEGYTF. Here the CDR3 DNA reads TGTGCCATCTCAGAGGGGTTTGAGGGCTACACCTTC.

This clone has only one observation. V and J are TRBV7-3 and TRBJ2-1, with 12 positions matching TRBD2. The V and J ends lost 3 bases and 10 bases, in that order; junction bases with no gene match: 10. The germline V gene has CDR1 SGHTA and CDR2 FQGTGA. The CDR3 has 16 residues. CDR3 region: CASSFSRTSGAGEQFF. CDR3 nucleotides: TGTGCCAGCAGCTTCTCGAGGACTAGCGGGGCGGGGGAGCAGTTCTTC.

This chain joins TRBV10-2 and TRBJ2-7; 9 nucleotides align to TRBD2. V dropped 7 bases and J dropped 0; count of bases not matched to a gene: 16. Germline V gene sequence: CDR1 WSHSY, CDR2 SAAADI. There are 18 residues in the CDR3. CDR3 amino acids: CASTSASGIKVSSYEQYF. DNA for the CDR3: TGCGCCAGCACGAGTGCTAGCGGGATAAAGGTCTCCTCCTACGAGCAGTACTTC.

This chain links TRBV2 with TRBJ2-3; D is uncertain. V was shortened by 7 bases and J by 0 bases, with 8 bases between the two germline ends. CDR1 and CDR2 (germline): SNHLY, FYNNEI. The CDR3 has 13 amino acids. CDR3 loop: CASKVQSTDTQYF. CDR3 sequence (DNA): TGTGCCAGCAAGGTTCAGAGCACAGATACGCAGTATTTT.

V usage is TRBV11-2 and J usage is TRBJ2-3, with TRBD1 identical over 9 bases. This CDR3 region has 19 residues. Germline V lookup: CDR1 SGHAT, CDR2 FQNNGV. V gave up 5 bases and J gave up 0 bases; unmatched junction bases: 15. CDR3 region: CASSLTWTGEFLSTDTQYF. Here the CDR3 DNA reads TGTGCCAGCAGCCTTACTTGGACAGGGGAGTTCTTGAGCACAGATACGCAGTATTTT.

CDR3 coding DNA: TGTGCCAGCAGCTTAGATTGGGGCCGGAGTAGCACAGATACGCAGTATTTT. This codes for CASSLDWGRSSTDTQYF. J is TRBJ2-3 and V is TRBV11-2, with a weak D call TRBD1 (5 bases). The CDR3 is 17 residues long. Germline lookup yields CDR1 SGHAT and CDR2 FQNNGV. Trimming took off 0 bases at V and 0 bases at J, with 13 bases between the two ends. Together with reference TRBV11-2 and TRBJ2-3, the CDR3 gives the full variable domain: EAGVAQSPRYKIIEKRQSVAFWCNPISGHATLYWYQQILGQGPKLLIQFQNNGVVDDSQLPKDRFSAERLKGVDSTLKIQPAKLEDSAVYLCASSLDWGRSSTDTQYFGPGTRLTVL.

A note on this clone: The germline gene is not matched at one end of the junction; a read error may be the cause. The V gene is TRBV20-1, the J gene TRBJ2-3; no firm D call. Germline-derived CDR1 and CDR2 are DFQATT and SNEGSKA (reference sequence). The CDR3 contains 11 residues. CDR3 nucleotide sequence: TGTTCTAGAAAAGGGACAGATACGCAGTATTTT. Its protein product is CSRKGTDTQYF.

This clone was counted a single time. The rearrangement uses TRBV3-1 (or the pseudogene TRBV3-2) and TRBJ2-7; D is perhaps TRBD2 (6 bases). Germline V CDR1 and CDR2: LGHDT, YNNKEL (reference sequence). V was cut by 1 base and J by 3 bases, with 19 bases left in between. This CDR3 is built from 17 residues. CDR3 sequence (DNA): TGTGCCAGCAGCCAAGGTCCTAGCGCCCTGGGGGTCTACGAGCAGTACTTC. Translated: CASSQGPSALGVYEQYF.

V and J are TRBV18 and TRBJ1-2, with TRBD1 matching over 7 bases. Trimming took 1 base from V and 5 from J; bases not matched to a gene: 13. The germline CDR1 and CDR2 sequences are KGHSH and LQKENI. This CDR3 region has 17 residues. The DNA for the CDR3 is TGTGCCAGCTCACCACTGTTCACCCGGGACAGTTATTATGGCTACACCTTC. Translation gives CASSPLFTRDSYYGYTF.

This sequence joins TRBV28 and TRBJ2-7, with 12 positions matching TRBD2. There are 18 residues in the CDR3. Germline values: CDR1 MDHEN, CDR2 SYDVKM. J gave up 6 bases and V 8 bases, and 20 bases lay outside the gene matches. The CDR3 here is CASLSYGRTSGNRVEQYF. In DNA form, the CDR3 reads TGTGCCAGCCTATCTTACGGACGGACTAGCGGGAATCGGGTCGAGCAGTACTTC. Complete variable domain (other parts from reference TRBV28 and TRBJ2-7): DVKVTQSSRYLVKRTGEKVFLECVQDMDHENMFWYRQDPGLGLRLIYFSYDVKMKEKGDIPEGYSVSREKKERFSLILESASTNQTSMYLCASLSYGRTSGNRVEQYFGPGTRLTVT.

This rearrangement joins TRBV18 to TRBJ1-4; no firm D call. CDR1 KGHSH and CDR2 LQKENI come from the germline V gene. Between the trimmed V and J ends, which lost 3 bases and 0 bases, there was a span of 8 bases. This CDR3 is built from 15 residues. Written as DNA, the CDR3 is TGTGCCAGCTCACCTGTCCTAGCAACTAATGAAAAACTGTTTTTT. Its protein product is CASSPVLATNEKLFF. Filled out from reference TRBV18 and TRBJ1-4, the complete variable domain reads NAGVMQNPRHLVRRRGQEARLRCSPMKGHSHVYWYRQLPEEGLKFMVYLQKENIIDESGMPKERFSAEFPKEGPSILRIQQVVRGDSAAYFCASSPVLATNEKLFFGSGTQLSVL.

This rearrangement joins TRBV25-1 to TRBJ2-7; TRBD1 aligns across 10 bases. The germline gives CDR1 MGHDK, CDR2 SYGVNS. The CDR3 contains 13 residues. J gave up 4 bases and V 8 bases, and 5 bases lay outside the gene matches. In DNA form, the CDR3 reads TGTGCCAGCCACGGGACAGGGGTATACGAGCAGTACTTC. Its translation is CASHGTGVYEQYF.

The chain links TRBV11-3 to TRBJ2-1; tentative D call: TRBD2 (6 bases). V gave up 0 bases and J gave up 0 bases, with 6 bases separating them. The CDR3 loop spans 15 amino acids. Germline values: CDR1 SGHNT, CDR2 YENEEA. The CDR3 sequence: CASSLEGGSYNEQFF. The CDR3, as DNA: TGTGCCAGCAGCTTAGAGGGGGGCTCCTACAATGAGCAGTTCTTC.

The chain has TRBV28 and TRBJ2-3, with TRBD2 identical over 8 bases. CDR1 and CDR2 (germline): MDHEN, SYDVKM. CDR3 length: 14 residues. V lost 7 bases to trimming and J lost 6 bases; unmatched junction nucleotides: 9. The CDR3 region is CASTSGGPVDTQYF. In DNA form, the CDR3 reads TGTGCCAGCACTTCGGGAGGGCCGGTGGATACGCAGTATTTT.

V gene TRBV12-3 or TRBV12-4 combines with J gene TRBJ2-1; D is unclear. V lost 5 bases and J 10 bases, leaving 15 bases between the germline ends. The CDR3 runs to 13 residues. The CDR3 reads CASSLWGGSEQFF. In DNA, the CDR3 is TGTGCCAGCAGTCTTTGGGGTGGCTCAGAGCAGTTCTTC.

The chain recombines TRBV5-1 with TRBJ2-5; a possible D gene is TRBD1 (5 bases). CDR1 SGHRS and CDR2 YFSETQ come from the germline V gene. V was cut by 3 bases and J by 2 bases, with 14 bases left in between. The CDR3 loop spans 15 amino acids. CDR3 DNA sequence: TGCGCCAGCAGCTGGGCTAGGGGTGTTCAAGAGACCCAGTACTTC. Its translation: CASSWARGVQETQYF.

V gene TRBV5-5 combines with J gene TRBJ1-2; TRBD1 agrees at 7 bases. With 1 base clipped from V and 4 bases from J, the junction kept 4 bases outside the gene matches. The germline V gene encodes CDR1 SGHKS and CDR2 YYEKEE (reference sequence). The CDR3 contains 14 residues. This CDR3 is CASSLMTGSYGYTF. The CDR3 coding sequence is TGTGCCAGCAGCTTGATGACAGGGAGCTATGGCTACACCTTC.

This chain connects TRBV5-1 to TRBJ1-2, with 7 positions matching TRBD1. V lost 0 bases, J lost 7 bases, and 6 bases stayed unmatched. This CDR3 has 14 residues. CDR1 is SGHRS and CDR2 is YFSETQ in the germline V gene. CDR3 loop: CASSLDTGVRGYTF. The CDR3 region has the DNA TGCGCCAGCAGCTTGGATACAGGGGTGCGTGGCTACACCTTC.